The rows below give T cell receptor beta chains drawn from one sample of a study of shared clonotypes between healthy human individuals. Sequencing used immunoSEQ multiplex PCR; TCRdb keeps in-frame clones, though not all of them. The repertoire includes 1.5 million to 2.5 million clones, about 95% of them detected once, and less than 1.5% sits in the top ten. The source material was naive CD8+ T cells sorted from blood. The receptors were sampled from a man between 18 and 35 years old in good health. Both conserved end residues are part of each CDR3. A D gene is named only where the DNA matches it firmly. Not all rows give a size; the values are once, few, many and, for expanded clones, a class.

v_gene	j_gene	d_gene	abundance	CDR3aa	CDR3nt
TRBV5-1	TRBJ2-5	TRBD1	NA	CASSSLQGGDLGETQYF	TGCGCCAGCAGCTCCCTCCAAGGGGGCGACTTGGGAGAGACCCAGTACTTC
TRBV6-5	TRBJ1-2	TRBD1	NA	CASSYSAGGSYGYTF	TGTGCCAGCAGTTACTCGGCAGGGGGTAGCTATGGCTACACCTTC
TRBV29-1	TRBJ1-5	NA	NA	CSVERWPQHF	TGCAGCGTTGAAAGGTGGCCCCAGCATTTT
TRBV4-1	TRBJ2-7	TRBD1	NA	CASSHYIPGQGESEQYF	TGCGCCAGCAGCCATTATATACCGGGACAGGGGGAGTCCGAGCAGTACTTC
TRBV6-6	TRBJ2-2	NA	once	CASRELVAGELFF	TGTGCCAGCAGAGAACTCGTAGCCGGGGAGCTGTTTTTT
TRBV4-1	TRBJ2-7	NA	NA	CASSQGTGYEQYF	TGCGCCAGCAGCCAAGGAACGGGGTACGAGCAGTACTTC
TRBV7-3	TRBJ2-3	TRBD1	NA	CASSPNRGPTDTQYF	TGTGCCAGCAGCCCTAACAGGGGTCCCACAGATACGCAGTATTTT
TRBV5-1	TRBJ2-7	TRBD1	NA	CASSRDRSSYEQYF	TGCGCCAGCAGCCGGGACAGGAGCTCCTACGAGCAGTACTTC
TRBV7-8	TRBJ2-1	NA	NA	CASSLVGGGSYNEQFF	TGTGCCAGCAGCTTAGTTGGGGGAGGCTCCTACAATGAGCAGTTCTTC
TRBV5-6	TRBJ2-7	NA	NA	CASSLGYEQYF	TGTGCCAGCAGCTTGGGATACGAGCAGTACTTC
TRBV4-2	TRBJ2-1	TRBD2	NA	CASSPTSGGVDEQFF	TGTGCCAGCAGCCCTACTAGCGGGGGGGTGGATGAGCAGTTCTTC
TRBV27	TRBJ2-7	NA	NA	CASSLLSPAGLSYEQYF	TGTGCCAGCAGTTTATTATCCCCGGCAGGACTATCCTACGAGCAGTACTTC
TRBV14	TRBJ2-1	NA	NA	CASSHMTFEQFF	TGTGCCAGCAGCCATATGACTTTTGAGCAGTTCTTC
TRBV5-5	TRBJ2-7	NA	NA	CASTRTDEPGEQYF	TGTGCCAGCACTCGGACAGACGAACCGGGGGAGCAGTACTTC
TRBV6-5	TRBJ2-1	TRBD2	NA	CASSYGDSGAYNEQFF	TGTGCCAGCAGTTACGGAGATAGCGGGGCCTACAATGAGCAGTTCTTC
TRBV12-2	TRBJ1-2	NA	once	CASRLSLDYGYTF	TGTGCAAGTCGCTTAAGCCTGGATTATGGCTACACCTTC
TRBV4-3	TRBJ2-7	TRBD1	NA	CASSQDRTGREQYF	TGCGCCAGCAGCCAAGATAGGACAGGGCGCGAGCAGTACTTC
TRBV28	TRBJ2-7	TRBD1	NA	CASSQDRGWSEQYF	TGTGCCAGCAGCCAAGACAGGGGTTGGAGCGAGCAGTACTTC
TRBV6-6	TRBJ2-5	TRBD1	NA	CASSWDSDQETQYF	TGTGCCAGCAGTTGGGACAGTGACCAAGAGACCCAGTACTTC
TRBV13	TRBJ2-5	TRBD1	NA	CASSLGGTGKETQYF	TGTGCCAGCAGCTTAGGCGGGACAGGGAAAGAGACCCAGTACTTC
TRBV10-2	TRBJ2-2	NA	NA	CASTTGSPNTGELFF	TGCGCCAGCACTACAGGGTCCCCGAACACCGGGGAGCTGTTTTTT
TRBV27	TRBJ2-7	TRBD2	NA	CASSFLTSGRGEQYF	TGTGCCAGCAGTTTTCTAACTAGCGGGAGGGGAGAGCAGTACTTC
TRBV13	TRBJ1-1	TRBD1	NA	CASSLKGALNTEAFF	TGTGCCAGCAGCTTAAAGGGGGCCTTGAACACTGAAGCTTTCTTT
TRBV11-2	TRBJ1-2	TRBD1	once	CASSPEDRGFGYGYTF	TGTGCCAGCAGCCCGGAGGACAGGGGTTTCGGCTATGGCTACACCTTC
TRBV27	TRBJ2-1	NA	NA	CASSLLGAEQFF	TGTGCCAGCAGTTTACTAGGCGCTGAGCAGTTCTTC
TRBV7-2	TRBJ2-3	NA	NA	CASSFDRFTDTQYF	TGTGCCAGCAGCTTTGACAGGTTCACAGATACGCAGTATTTT
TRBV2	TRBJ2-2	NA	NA	CASSAGELFF	TGTGCCAGCAGTGCCGGGGAGCTGTTTTTT
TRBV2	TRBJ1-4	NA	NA	CASSEALDSPNEKLFF	TGTGCCAGCAGTGAAGCCTTGGACAGTCCTAATGAAAAACTGTTTTTT
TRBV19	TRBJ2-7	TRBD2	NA	CASSQAGEDYEQYF	TGTGCCAGTAGTCAAGCGGGAGAGGACTACGAGCAGTACTTC
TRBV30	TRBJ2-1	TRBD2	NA	CAWTPTSGLLNEQFF	TGTGCCTGGACCCCGACTAGCGGGCTTCTTAATGAGCAGTTCTTC
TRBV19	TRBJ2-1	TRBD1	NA	CASGNSGTGGWGRYNEQFF	TGTGCCAGTGGGAACTCCGGGACAGGGGGCTGGGGTCGGTACAATGAGCAGTTCTTC
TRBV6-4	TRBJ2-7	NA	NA	CASSDSFGETYEQYF	TGTGCCAGCAGTGACTCGTTCGGCGAAACCTACGAGCAGTACTTC
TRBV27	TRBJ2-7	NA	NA	CASRATGIYEQYF	TGTGCCAGCAGAGCTACCGGGATCTACGAGCAGTACTTC
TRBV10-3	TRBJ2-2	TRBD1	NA	CAIGGPWTGNTGELFF	TGTGCCATCGGGGGTCCCTGGACAGGGAACACCGGGGAGCTGTTTTTT
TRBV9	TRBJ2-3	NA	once	CASSPFGATSTDTQYF	TGTGCCAGCAGCCCCTTTGGGGCAACTAGCACAGATACGCAGTATTTT